This T cell receptor (beta chain) was sequenced during a study of spatial heterogeneity in lung cancer. In this sample, this clonotype turned up a few times. The sample's time point: sample taken at primary tumor resection. Trimming removed 6 bases at V and 8 bases at J, with 11 bases between. From germline, CDR1 is SGHRS and CDR2 YFSETQ. The CDR3 loop spans 11 amino acids. TCRdb independently ran MiXCR on the 5' RACE reads; one entry per CDR3 protein. In the table there are just over 75,000 distinct CDR3 sequences, roughly 8% of which are singletons. This sequence was found in a male donor with early-stage non-small cell lung cancer. Sequences were derived from PBMCs, sampled at surgery. The V and J genes are TRBV5-1 and TRBJ1-2; D call uncertain. CDR3 DNA sequence: TGCGCCAGCATCCCGCTCGGGGGCTACACCTTC. Translated, it gives CASIPLGGYTF. The entire variable domain, with the rest obtained from reference TRBV5-1 and TRBJ1-2, is as follows: KAGVTQTPRYLIKTRGQQVTLSCSPISGHRSVSWYQQTPGQGLQFLFEYFSETQRNKGNFPGRFSGRQFSNSRSEMNVSTLELGDSALYLCASIPLGGYTFGSGTRLTVV.